This T cell receptor (beta chain) was sequenced for a study of breast tumors, draining lymph nodes, adjacent tissues. Findings of the study overall: Compared with lymph nodes, tumors were less diverse; compared with nontumor tissue, more.

TCRdb reprocessed the multiplex PCR reads via MiXCR and lists one record per CDR3 protein. The sample lists about 31,000 distinct CDR3 sequences, under 80% seen once, with 18% in the top ten. With respect to this clonotype: Antigen specificity is unknown.

Trimming pared 0 bases from V and 7 bases from J, leaving 16 bases between. The CDR3 is 16 residues long. In germline, CDR1 is SGHRS, CDR2 YFSETQ. The clonotype was recovered from a female donor with breast cancer. Some clones in this sample may be carry-over from other donors' samples. The rearrangement uses TRBV5-1 and TRBJ2-2; no clear D. The sample taken for sequencing was breast tumor tissue. The CDR3 nucleotides read TGCGCCAGCAGCTTGGTAGGCGTAGTTTTAATCGGGGAGCTGTTTTTT. This gives the protein CASSLVGVVLIGELFF.